What follows are 29 T cell receptor beta chains derived from one specimen sequenced in a study of TIL therapy for anti-PD-1-resistant metastatic lung cancer. Time point noted: pre-treatment sample, taken before nivolumab and TIL therapy. The immunoSEQ assay was v3. Repertoires were generated with immunoSEQ multiplex PCR, while TCRdb's copy carries only in-frame clones and drops some. The sample holds approximately 60,000 clones, 73% seen once. The sample was blood, taken at baseline. These receptors were taken from a person between 30 and 79 years old with non-small cell lung cancer.

In its sample, this clone was seen a few times. V gene TRBV27 combines with J gene TRBJ2-4, with unresolved D. Trimming removed 5 bases from V and 0 bases from J, with 14 bases in between. CDR1 is MNHEY, CDR2 SMNVEV, per germline (reference sequence). The CDR3 is made up of 16 amino acids. The CDR3 protein is CASSPQSGLAKNIQYF. The CDR3 DNA is TGTGCCAGCAGTCCCCAATCCGGCCTAGCCAAAAACATTCAGTACTTC.

The rearrangement links TRBV11-3 to TRBJ2-2; D remains ambiguous. Germline V gene data show CDR1 as SGHNT and CDR2 as YENEEA. CDR3 size: 13 residues. The germline V and J ends were trimmed by 10 bases and 5 bases, with 14 bases remaining between them. CDR3 sequence reads: CATAALDTGELFF. The CDR3 region has the DNA TGTGCCACCGCGGCACTCGATACCGGGGAGCTGTTTTTT.

The genes are TRBV9 and TRBJ1-3, with D tentatively TRBD1 (5 bases). V was cut by 0 bases and J by 0 bases, with 10 bases left in between. The CDR3 runs to 16 residues. Germline CDR1 reads SGDLS; CDR2 reads YYNGEE. Here the CDR3 DNA reads TGTGCCAGCAGCGTAGGGGACCGATACTCTGGAAACACCATATATTTT. Its protein product is CASSVGDRYSGNTIYF.

V is TRBV6-5 and J is TRBJ1-5, with D possibly matching TRBD1 (5 bases). CDR3 length equals 15 residues. Germline V gene lookup returns CDR1 MNHEY and CDR2 SVGAGI. Deletions cut 7 bases from V and 6 bases from J, with 19 bases between. The CDR3 reads CASTLLQGFGQPQHF. CDR3 sequence (DNA): TGTGCCAGCACCCTACTCCAGGGATTCGGTCAGCCCCAGCATTTT.

This chain uses TRBV15 with TRBJ1-1; D is ambiguous. The CDR3 is made up of 13 amino acids. Trimming shortened V by 2 bases and J by 3 bases, and 7 bases separated the two germline ends. The germline V gene has CDR1 LNHNV and CDR2 YYDKDF (reference sequence). CDR3 DNA sequence: TGTGCCACCAGCAGACGCCAGCACACTGAAGCTTTCTTT. Amino acid sequence: CATSRRQHTEAFF.

This sequence joins TRBV9 and TRBJ2-7; possibly TRBD1 for D (5 bases). The CDR3 sequence is 14 residues long. Trimming pared 1 base from V and 3 bases from J, leaving 11 bases between. Germline V gene lookup returns CDR1 SGDLS and CDR2 YYNGEE. The CDR3 reads CASSVYDSNYEQYF. As DNA, the CDR3 is TGTGCCAGCAGCGTATACGACAGTAACTACGAGCAGTACTTC. The full variable domain, its missing parts supplied by reference TRBV9 and TRBJ2-7, is DSGVTQTPKHLITATGQRVTLRCSPRSGDLSVYWYQQSLDQGLQFLIQYYNGEERAKGNILERFSAQQFPDLHSELNLSSLELGDSALYFCASSVYDSNYEQYFGPGTRLTVT.

The CDR3 region is CASSSQAGGNTIYF. In DNA form, the CDR3 reads TGTGCCAGCAGCTCCCAGGCAGGGGGCAACACCATATATTTT. The chain has TRBV7-2 and TRBJ1-3; 8 bases align to TRBD1. J was trimmed by 7 bases and V by 4 bases; bases with no gene match: 6. Germline V gene sequence: CDR1 SGHTA, CDR2 FQGNSA. The CDR3 totals 14 residues.

The chain joins TRBV7-2 to TRBJ1-2; the match to TRBD1 covers 9 bases. The CDR3 contains 15 residues. Germline CDR1 SGHTA, CDR2 FQGNSA. V lost 0 bases, J lost 3 bases, and 2 bases stayed unmatched. DNA for the CDR3: TGTGCCAGCAGCTTAGCGGGACAGGGACACTATGGCTACACCTTC. Its translation: CASSLAGQGHYGYTF. Supplemented by reference TRBV7-2 and TRBJ1-2, the full variable domain reads GAGVSQSPSNKVTEKGKDVELRCDPISGHTALYWYRQSLGQGLEFLIYFQGNSAPDKSGLPSDRFSAERTGGSVSTLTIQRTQQEDSAVYLCASSLAGQGHYGYTFGSGTRLTVV.

The V call is TRBV5-1, the J call TRBJ2-1; D possibly corresponds to TRBD2 (6 bases). V shed 0 bases and J shed 0 bases, with 10 bases lying between them. Germline V gene lookup returns CDR1 SGHRS and CDR2 YFSETQ. CDR3 length: 16 amino acids. The CDR3 is CASSLAGVSSYNEQFF. CDR3 in DNA: TGCGCCAGCAGCTTGGCGGGAGTGAGCTCCTACAATGAGCAGTTCTTC.

In nucleotides, the CDR3 is TGTGCCACCAGCAGAGGAGGGGGACACAATAATTCACCCCTCCACTTT. Protein: CATSRGGGHNNSPLHF. J is TRBJ1-6 and V is TRBV15; perhaps TRBD1 as D (6 bases). V shed 1 base and J shed 5 bases, with 12 bases lying between them. Germline-derived CDR1 and CDR2 are LNHNV and YYDKDF (reference sequence). The CDR3 sequence is 16 residues long.

The J gene is TRBJ2-3, the V gene TRBV19; D remains unclear. The length of the CDR3 is 16 residues. Per the germline V gene, CDR1 is LNHDA and CDR2 is SQIVND (reference sequence). Between the trimmed V and J ends, which lost 6 bases and 5 bases, there was a span of 21 bases. The CDR3 coding sequence is TGTGCCAGTAGCAACCACCTCGGGCCCCAAGGAGATACGCAGTATTTT. Residues: CASSNHLGPQGDTQYF.

The rearrangement links TRBV2 to TRBJ1-4; 7 positions agree with TRBD1. The CDR3 has 16 amino acids. The trim removed 6 bases at V and 5 bases at J, leaving 12 bases unmatched. Germline lookup yields CDR1 SNHLY and CDR2 FYNNEI. The CDR3 spells CASSSGPGTANEKLFF. CDR3 DNA sequence: TGTGCCAGCAGCTCAGGCCCGGGGACAGCAAATGAAAAACTGTTTTTT.

This chain links TRBV20-1 with TRBJ2-1; D remains ambiguous. The V end lost 5 bases, the J end lost 7 bases, and 9 bases lay between the germline ends. There are 11 residues in the CDR3. The germline V gene has CDR1 DFQATT and CDR2 SNEGSKA (reference sequence). For the CDR3, the DNA is TGCAGTGCTCAACTCGAAAATGAGCAGTTCTTC. It specifies CSAQLENEQFF.

The V gene is TRBV29-1, the J gene TRBJ2-2; TRBD1 matches 7 bases. CDR1 is SQVTM and CDR2 is ANQGSEA in the germline V gene. The V segment lost 6 bases and the J segment 3 bases; nucleotides outside the gene matches: 1. This CDR3 has 12 amino acids. In nucleotides, the CDR3 is TGCAGCGTGACAGGGTACACCGGGGAGCTGTTTTTT. Translated: CSVTGYTGELFF.

The chain employs TRBV7-3 and TRBJ1-5; 11 bases fit TRBD1. Per germline, CDR1 SGHTA and CDR2 FQGTGA. The V segment lost 5 bases and the J segment 5 bases; nucleotides outside the gene matches: 5. The CDR3 has 15 amino acids. CDR3 in DNA: TGTGCCAGCAGCCTCGGGACAGGGGGGGATCAGCCCCAGCATTTT. Its translation is CASSLGTGGDQPQHF.

This clone showed up just a few times. The chain employs TRBV11-2 and TRBJ2-1; perhaps TRBD2 as D (6 bases). The CDR3 sequence is 14 residues long. Germline V gene data show CDR1 as SGHAT and CDR2 as FQNNGV. The V gene lost 4 bases and the J gene lost 4 bases, with 11 bases spanning the gap. This chain's CDR3 is CASSSVSGYNEQFF. DNA for the CDR3: TGTGCCAGCAGCTCCGTTAGCGGATACAATGAGCAGTTCTTC.

The CDR3 spells CASSVGQGAAEQFF. The DNA of the CDR3 is TGTGCCAGCAGCGTCGGACAGGGGGCGGCTGAGCAGTTCTTC. This chain links TRBV11-1 with TRBJ2-1, with TRBD1 identical over 11 bases. This CDR3 comprises 14 residues. Germline lookup yields CDR1 SGHAT and CDR2 FQDESV (reference sequence). V was clipped by 5 bases and J by 9 bases; unmatched bases: 6. Looking up the rest from reference TRBV11-1 and TRBJ2-1 gives the full variable domain: EAEVAQSPRYKITEKSQAVAFWCDPISGHATLYWYRQILGQGPELLVQFQDESVVDDSQLPKDRFSAERLKGVDSTLKIQPAELGDSAMYLCASSVGQGAAEQFFGPGTRLTVL.

The gene calls are TRBV10-1 and TRBJ2-7; 7 nucleotides match TRBD1. Germline lookup yields CDR1 WNHNN and CDR2 SYGVQD (reference sequence). This CDR3 contains 13 residues. With 6 bases clipped from V and 2 bases from J, the junction kept 4 bases outside the gene matches. The CDR3: CASRRQGPYEQYF. Written as DNA, the CDR3 is TGCGCCAGCAGAAGACAGGGCCCCTACGAGCAGTACTTC.

The gene calls are TRBV28 and TRBJ1-3; TRBD1 matches 7 bases. Germline loops: CDR1 MDHEN, CDR2 SYDVKM. The V and J ends lost 4 bases and 8 bases, in that order; junction bases with no gene match: 5. This CDR3 is 13 amino acids long. Written as DNA, the CDR3 is TGTGCCAGCAGTTCCGGACAGGAAGACACCATATATTTT. It yields the protein CASSSGQEDTIYF.

J is TRBJ2-7 and V is TRBV10-3, with a tentative D call TRBD1 (6 bases). CDR3 length: 14 amino acids. Trimming removed 2 bases at V and 6 bases at J, with 14 bases between. Germline CDR1 ENHRY, CDR2 SYGVKD. The CDR3 here is CAISENRVAAEQYF. The CDR3 bases are TGTGCCATCAGTGAGAACAGGGTGGCCGCCGAGCAGTACTTC.

The chain recombines TRBV18 with TRBJ1-3; tentative D call: TRBD1 (6 bases). V was pared by 6 bases and J by 2 bases, with 20 bases between. This CDR3 region has 17 residues. Germline loops: CDR1 KGHSH, CDR2 LQKENI. CDR3 in DNA: TGTGCCAGCTCGTATCTGTGGCCAGACAGGACTGGAAACACCATATATTTT. Translated, it gives CASSYLWPDRTGNTIYF.

The V and J genes are TRBV7-2 and TRBJ2-7; 13 bases agree with TRBD2. The CDR3 consists of 17 residues. After removal of 1 base from V and 1 base from J, the junction contained 4 bases not matched to a gene. Germline V gene lookup returns CDR1 SGHTA and CDR2 FQGNSA. The CDR3 DNA reads as TGTGCCAGCAGCTTAGGACTAGCGGGAGGCACTTCCTACGAGCAGTACTTC. This codes for CASSLGLAGGTSYEQYF.

This clone appeared once. This chain joins TRBV2 and TRBJ2-3; 8 nucleotides agree with TRBD2. Germline trimming cut 7 bases from V and 7 bases from J; bases unmatched to any gene: 10. Germline CDR1 is SNHLY and CDR2 is FYNNEI. The CDR3 length is 14 residues. The chain's CDR3 is CASMRGLGLNTQYF. DNA for the CDR3: TGTGCCAGCATGAGGGGACTAGGACTGAATACGCAGTATTTT.

DNA for the CDR3: TGTGCCAGCAGCGCCACCCAGGGGGGACGGGCTAACTATGGCTACACCTTC. Its translation: CASSATQGGRANYGYTF. The J gene is TRBJ1-2, the V gene TRBV7-9; 7 bases fit TRBD1. This CDR3 is 17 amino acids long. Per the germline V gene, CDR1 is SEHNR and CDR2 is FQNEAQ (reference sequence). Trimming cost V 5 bases and J 0 bases; bases outside gene matches: 12.

This chain joins TRBV4-2 and TRBJ1-4, with D perhaps TRBD1 (6 bases). The CDR3 is 21 residues long. The germline V and J ends were trimmed by 0 bases and 5 bases, with 28 bases remaining between them. The germline V gene encodes CDR1 LGHNA and CDR2 YNFKEQ. CDR3 in DNA: TGTGCCAGCAGCCAAGAGGGGACCATAGGTTCAGTTAGGACAGCAAATGAAAAACTGTTTTTT. It encodes CASSQEGTIGSVRTANEKLFF.

This clone was counted between two and nine times. J is TRBJ1-2 and V is TRBV27; possibly TRBD1 for D (5 bases). Trimming pared 1 base from V and 2 bases from J, leaving 8 bases between. The germline V gene encodes CDR1 MNHEY and CDR2 SMNVEV (reference sequence). The CDR3 contains 14 residues. CDR3 DNA: TGTGCCAGCAGTTTATTTGCAGGGAACTATGGCTACACCTTC. Protein sequence: CASSLFAGNYGYTF.

This clone was detected a few times. The chain recombines TRBV21-1 with TRBJ2-3. TRBV21-1 is flagged as a pseudogene. The CDR3 is made up of 10 amino acids. CDR3 sequence reads: CAEEGGTQYF. The CDR3 DNA is TGTGCCGAGGAGGGGGGCACGCAGTATTTT.

The rearrangement links TRBV28 to TRBJ2-7; TRBD2 aligns across 13 bases. The germline CDR1 and CDR2 sequences are MDHEN and SYDVKM. With V trimmed by 5 bases and J by 3 bases, 7 bases remained unmatched. This CDR3 has 16 amino acids. The DNA of the CDR3 is TGTGCCAGCAGTGTTGCCGGGACTAGCGGGATCTACGAGCAGTACTTC. It specifies CASSVAGTSGIYEQYF.

This clone was detected once. The chain couples TRBV11-2 to TRBJ2-7; 12 nucleotides agree with TRBD2. Looked up from germline, CDR1 is SGHAT and CDR2 is FQNNGV. The CDR3 loop spans 14 amino acids. V lost 5 bases and J lost 4; bases outside the gene matches: 3. The CDR3 region is CASSPSGGAYEQYF. In DNA, the CDR3 is TGTGCCAGCAGCCCTAGCGGGGGGGCGTACGAGCAGTACTTC. Full variable domain (outside the CDR3, taken from reference TRBV11-2 and TRBJ2-7): EAGVAQSPRYKIIEKRQSVAFWCNPISGHATLYWYQQILGQGPKLLIQFQNNGVVDDSQLPKDRFSAERLKGVDSTLKIQPAKLEDSAVYLCASSPSGGAYEQYFGPGTRLTVT.